This T cell receptor (beta chain) was obtained from a study of blood T cell repertoires in COVID-19. Overall study context: Italy, Spain and the United States were the sources of the convalescent and acute COVID-19 samples. PBMCs, B-cell-depleted T cells, or T cells were the source of the cDNA or gDNA that made up the material.

Profiled with immunoSEQ multiplex PCR; TCRdb holds only in-frame clones, not every one. The sample has more than 250,000 clones, approximately 86% seen once. V dropped 4 bases and J dropped 2; count of bases not matched to a gene: 8. The CDR3 has 16 amino acids. The germline CDR1 and CDR2 sequences are SGHDT and YYEEEE. This receptor was taken from a woman aged 25 to 39 who had recovered from COVID-19. Source material: peripheral blood. The gene calls are TRBV5-6 and TRBJ2-1; 8 nucleotides match TRBD2. CDR3 sequence (DNA): TGTGCCAGCAGCCGCCTGAGCGGGGGCCCCTACAATGAGCAGTTCTTC. Encoded protein: CASSRLSGGPYNEQFF.